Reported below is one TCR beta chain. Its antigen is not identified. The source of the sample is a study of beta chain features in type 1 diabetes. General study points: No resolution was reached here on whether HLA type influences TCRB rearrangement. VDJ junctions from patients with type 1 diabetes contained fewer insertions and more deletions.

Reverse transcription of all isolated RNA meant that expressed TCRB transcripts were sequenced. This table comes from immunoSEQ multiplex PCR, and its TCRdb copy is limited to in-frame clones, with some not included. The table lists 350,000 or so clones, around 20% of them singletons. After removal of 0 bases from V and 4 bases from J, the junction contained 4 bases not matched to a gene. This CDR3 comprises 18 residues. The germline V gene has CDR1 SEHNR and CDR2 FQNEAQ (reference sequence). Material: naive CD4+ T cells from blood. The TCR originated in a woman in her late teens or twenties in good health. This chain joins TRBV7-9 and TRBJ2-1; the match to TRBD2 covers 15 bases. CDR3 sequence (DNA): TGTGCCAGCAGCTTAGCGGGACTAGCGGGAGGTTCGTACAATGAGCAGTTCTTC. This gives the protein CASSLAGLAGGSYNEQFF.